What follows is one T cell receptor (beta chain) and its context. V lost 7 bases, J lost 6 bases, and 21 bases lay in between. Germline V gene lookup returns CDR1 LNHDA and CDR2 SQIVND (reference sequence). The CDR3 totals 15 residues. The data derive from a study of cytomegalovirus exposure and HLA in healthy donors. With 60 Vbeta and 13 Jbeta primers, the PCR was carried out. TCRdb's table, derived via immunoSEQ multiplex PCR, lists solely in-frame clones and lacks some. The data hold approximately 110,000 clones, with around 70% observed a single time. The source material was PBMCs. J is TRBJ1-1 and V is TRBV19; D may be TRBD1 (5 bases). The receptor's source is a man aged 25-45 years in good health and CMV-seropositive. Here the CDR3 DNA reads TGTGCCAGTACCGGGGGTCAGGCCTCAAACCCTGAAGCTTTCTTT. It translates to CASTGGQASNPEAFF.